This TCR beta chain appears in the sequencing data of a study of graft-versus-host responses after intestinal transplantation. For the study at large: Transplantation in recipients was multivisceral, liver-intestinal, or isolated intestinal. Once they had received anti-thymocyte globulin induction, all recipients took tacrolimus and steroids for around 3 years. Study-wide findings and caveats: Allografts of one patient group, those with graft-donor T cell macrochimerism, had high graft-versus-host to host-versus-graft clonal ratios.

The repertoire was sequenced with immunoSEQ multiplex PCR; TCRdb's copy has only in-frame clones and lacks some. Found here are 80,000 to 95,000 clones, just over 90% of them singletons; the top ten hold 1.5% to 2.5%. The CDR3 has 14 residues. Germline V gene lookup returns CDR1 SGHVS and CDR2 FQNEAQ. Trimming took 4 bases from V and 7 from J, leaving 13 bases between them. Worth noting for this clone: Its cognate antigen is unknown.

The TCR comes from a human donor who received an intestinal transplant. The sequencing here drew on unstimulated CD8+ T cells sorted from spleen or lymph node cells, taken before intestinal transplant. V and J are TRBV7-8 and TRBJ2-2; D perhaps matches TRBD1 (5 bases). CDR3 sequence reads: CASSSWTSVGELFF. CDR3 DNA sequence: TGTGCCAGCAGCTCCTGGACAAGTGTCGGGGAGCTGTTTTTT.